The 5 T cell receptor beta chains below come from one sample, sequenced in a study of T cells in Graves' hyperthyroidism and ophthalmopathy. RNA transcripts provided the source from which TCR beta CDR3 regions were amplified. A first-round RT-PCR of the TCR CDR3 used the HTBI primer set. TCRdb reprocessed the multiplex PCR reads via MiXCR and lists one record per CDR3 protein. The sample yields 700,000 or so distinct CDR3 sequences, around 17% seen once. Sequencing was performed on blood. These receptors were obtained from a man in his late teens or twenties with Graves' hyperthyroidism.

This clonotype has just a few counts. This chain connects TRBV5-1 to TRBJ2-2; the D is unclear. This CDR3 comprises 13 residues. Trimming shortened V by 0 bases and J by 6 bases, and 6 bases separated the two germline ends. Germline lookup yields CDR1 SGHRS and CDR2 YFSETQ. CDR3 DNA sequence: TGCGCCAGCAGCTTGGGCGAGCCCGGGGAGCTGTTTTTT. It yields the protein CASSLGEPGELFF.

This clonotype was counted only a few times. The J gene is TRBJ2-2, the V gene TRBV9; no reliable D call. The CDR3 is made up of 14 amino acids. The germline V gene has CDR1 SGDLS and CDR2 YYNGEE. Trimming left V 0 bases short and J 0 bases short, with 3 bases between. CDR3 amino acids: CASSVGANTGELFF. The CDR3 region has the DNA TGTGCCAGCAGCGTAGGGGCGAACACCGGGGAGCTGTTTTTT.

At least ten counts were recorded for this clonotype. DNA for the CDR3: TGTGCCTGGAGTGATGATTATAGCAATCAGCCCCAGCATTTT. Translated: CAWSDDYSNQPQHF. V and J are TRBV30 and TRBJ1-5; D is uncertain. The V gene lost 1 base and the J gene lost 0 bases, with 7 bases spanning the gap. CDR1 and CDR2 (germline): GTSNPN, SVGIG (reference sequence). The CDR3 runs 14 residues.

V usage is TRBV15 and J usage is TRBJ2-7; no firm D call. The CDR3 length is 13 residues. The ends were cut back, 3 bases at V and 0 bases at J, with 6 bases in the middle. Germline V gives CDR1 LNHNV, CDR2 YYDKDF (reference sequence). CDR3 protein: CATSRAGSYEQYF. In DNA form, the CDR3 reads TGTGCCACCAGCAGGGCTGGCTCCTACGAGCAGTACTTC.

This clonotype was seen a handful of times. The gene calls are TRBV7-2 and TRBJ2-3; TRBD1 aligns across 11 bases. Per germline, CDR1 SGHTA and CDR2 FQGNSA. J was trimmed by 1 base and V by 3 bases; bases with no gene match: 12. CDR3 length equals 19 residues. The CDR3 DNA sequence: TGTGCCAGCAGCTTCCCATTTAACGGGACAGGGGGAGGCACAGATACGCAGTATTTT. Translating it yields CASSFPFNGTGGGTDTQYF. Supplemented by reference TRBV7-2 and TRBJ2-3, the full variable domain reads GAGVSQSPSNKVTEKGKDVELRCDPISGHTALYWYRQSLGQGLEFLIYFQGNSAPDKSGLPSDRFSAERTGGSVSTLTIQRTQQEDSAVYLCASSFPFNGTGGGTDTQYFGPGTRLTVL.